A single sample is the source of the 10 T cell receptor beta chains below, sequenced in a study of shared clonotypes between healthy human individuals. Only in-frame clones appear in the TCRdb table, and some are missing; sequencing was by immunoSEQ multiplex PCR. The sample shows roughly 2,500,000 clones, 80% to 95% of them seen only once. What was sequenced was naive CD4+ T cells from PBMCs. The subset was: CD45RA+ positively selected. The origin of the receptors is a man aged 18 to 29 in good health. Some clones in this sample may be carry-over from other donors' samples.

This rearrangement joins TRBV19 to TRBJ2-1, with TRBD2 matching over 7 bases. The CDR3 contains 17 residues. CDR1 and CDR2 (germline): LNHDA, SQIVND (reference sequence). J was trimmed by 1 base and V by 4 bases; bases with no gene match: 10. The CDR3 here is CASSTSGRPYSYNEQFF. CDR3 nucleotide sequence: TGTGCCAGTAGTACCTCCGGGAGGCCCTATTCCTACAATGAGCAGTTCTTC. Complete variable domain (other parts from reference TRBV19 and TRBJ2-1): DGGITQSPKYLFRKEGQNVTLSCEQNLNHDAMYWYRQDPGQGLRLIYYSQIVNDFQKGDIAEGYSVSREKKESFPLTVTSAQKNPTAFYLCASSTSGRPYSYNEQFFGPGTRLTVL.

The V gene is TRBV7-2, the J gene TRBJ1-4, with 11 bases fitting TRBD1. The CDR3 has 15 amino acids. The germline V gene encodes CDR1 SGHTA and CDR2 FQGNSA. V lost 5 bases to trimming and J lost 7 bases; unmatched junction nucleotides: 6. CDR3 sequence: CASSPGQGAGEKLFF. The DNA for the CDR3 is TGTGCCAGCAGCCCAGGACAGGGGGCGGGTGAAAAACTGTTTTTT.

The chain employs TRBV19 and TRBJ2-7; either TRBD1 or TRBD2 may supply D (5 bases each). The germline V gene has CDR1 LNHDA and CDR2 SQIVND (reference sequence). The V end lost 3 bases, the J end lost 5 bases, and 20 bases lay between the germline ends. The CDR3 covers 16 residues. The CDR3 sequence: CASSILTGQAFDEQYF. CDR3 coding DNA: TGTGCCAGTAGTATTCTTACGGGGCAAGCCTTCGACGAGCAGTACTTC.

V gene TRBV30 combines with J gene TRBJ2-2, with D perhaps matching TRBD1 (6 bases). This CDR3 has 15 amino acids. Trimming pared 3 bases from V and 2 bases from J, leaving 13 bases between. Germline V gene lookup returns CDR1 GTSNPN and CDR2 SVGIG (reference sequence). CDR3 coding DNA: TGTGCCTGGAGGCTCGGGACACTAAACACCGGGGAGCTGTTTTTT. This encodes CAWRLGTLNTGELFF.

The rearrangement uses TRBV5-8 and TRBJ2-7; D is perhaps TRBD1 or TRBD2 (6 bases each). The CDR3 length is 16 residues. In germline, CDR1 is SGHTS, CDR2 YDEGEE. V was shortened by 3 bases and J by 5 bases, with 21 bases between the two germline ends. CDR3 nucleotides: TGTGCCAGCAGCTCTCCGTCGGTCGGGGGCGGAGACGAGCAGTACTTC. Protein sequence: CASSSPSVGGGDEQYF.

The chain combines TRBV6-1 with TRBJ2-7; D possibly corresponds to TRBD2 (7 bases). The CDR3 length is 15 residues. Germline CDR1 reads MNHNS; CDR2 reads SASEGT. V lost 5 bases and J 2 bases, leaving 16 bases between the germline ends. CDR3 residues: CASSKGGAGPYEQYF. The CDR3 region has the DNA TGTGCCAGCAGTAAGGGGGGGGCCGGGCCCTACGAGCAGTACTTC.

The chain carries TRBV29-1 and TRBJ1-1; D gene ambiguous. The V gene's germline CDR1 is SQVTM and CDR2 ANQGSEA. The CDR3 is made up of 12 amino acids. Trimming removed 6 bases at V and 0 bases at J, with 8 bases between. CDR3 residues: CSVQDMNTEAFF. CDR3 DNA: TGCAGCGTGCAGGATATGAACACTGAAGCTTTCTTT.

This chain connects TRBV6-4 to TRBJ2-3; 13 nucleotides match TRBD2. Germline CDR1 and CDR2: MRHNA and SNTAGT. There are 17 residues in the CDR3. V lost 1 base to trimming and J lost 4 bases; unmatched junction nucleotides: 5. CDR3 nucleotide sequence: TGTGCCAGCAGTGACTGGGGACTAGCGGGGAGGCCAGATACGCAGTATTTT. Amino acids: CASSDWGLAGRPDTQYF.

DNA of the CDR3: TGTGCCAGCAGTTTTATCTCCTTCGGGGGAGGGGGACTCACCGGGGAGCTGTTTTTT. Its protein product is CASSFISFGGGGLTGELFF. V usage is TRBV28 and J usage is TRBJ2-2, with D tentatively TRBD2 (7 bases). The CDR3 runs to 19 residues. Trimming cost V 3 bases and J 4 bases, with 24 bases left between them. In germline, CDR1 is MDHEN, CDR2 SYDVKM.

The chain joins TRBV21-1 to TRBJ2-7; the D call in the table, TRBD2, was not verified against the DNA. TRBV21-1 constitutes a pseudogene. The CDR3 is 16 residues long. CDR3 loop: CASSKLRRIIQRHAYF. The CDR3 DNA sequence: TGTGCCAGCAGCAAACTCAGGAGGATTATACAACGGCACGCGTACTTC.